This T cell receptor beta chain comes out of a study of T-cell memory formation after mild COVID-19. 5'RACE primed at constant segments yielded TCR alpha and TCR beta cDNA libraries bearing sample barcodes and UMIs. TCRdb processed the 5' RACE reads anew with MiXCR; each CDR3 protein has one entry. The sample lists around 450,000 distinct CDR3 sequences, approximately 25% occurring once. Points from the study as a whole: CD8+ contracting clones occupied EMRA, while CD4+ ones occupied mainly CM and EM. Clones shrinking from day 15 to 85 showed even CD4/CD8 mixes; later expanders tilted CD4+.

This clonotype was seen only a few times. Its matching antigen is unknown. Germline V gene lookup returns CDR1 SGHTA and CDR2 FQGTGA. Trimming removed 5 bases from V and 4 bases from J, with 14 bases in between. The CDR3 length is 14 residues. This chain links TRBV7-3 with TRBJ2-5; D unclear. Sequenced: PBMCs or a T cell subset sorted from them (not recorded which). The TCR originated in an adult woman who had mild COVID-19 (a few samples of this study predate the infection). Cell type and time point are not known. DNA for the CDR3: TGTGCCAGCAGCCCAACCTCCTCCCGAGAGACCCAGTACTTC. It is translated as CASSPTSSRETQYF.